This paragraph reports one T cell receptor beta chain. Original processing methods: Nucleated cell number was recorded as an estimate derived from reference gene primer amplification. TCRdb's table, derived via immunoSEQ multiplex PCR, lists solely in-frame clones and lacks some. The V and J calls and the clone size are those of that table, but D and trimming were determined from the DNA. The sample consists of about 140,000 clones, around 88% of them appearing once. The data stem from a study of blood T cell repertoires in COVID-19. Study in general: COVID-19 samples collected from the United States, Italy and Spain covered acute and convalescent phases. PBMCs, B-cell-depleted T cells, or T cells provided the cDNA or gDNA that made up the material.

The V and J ends lost 6 bases and 1 base respectively, with 9 bases between them. Germline V gene data show CDR1 as MRHNA and CDR2 as SNTAGT. The CDR3 is made up of 13 amino acids. This TCR derives from a woman in her sixties or seventies with acute or convalescent COVID-19. Sequences were obtained from peripheral blood. The J gene is TRBJ1-1, the V gene TRBV6-4; D not resolved. The CDR3 protein is CASSPEENTEAFF. The CDR3, as DNA: TGTGCCAGCAGCCCAGAGGAGAACACTGAAGCTTTCTTT.